A selection of T cell receptor beta chains follows, all from one sample in a study of cytomegalovirus exposure and HLA in healthy donors. Profiling relied on immunoSEQ multiplex PCR, and the TCRdb table lists in-frame clones only, not all of them. The repertoire holds approximately 120,000 clones, with over 60% as singletons. The sequenced sample consisted of PBMCs. Receptor source: a middle-aged woman in good health and CMV-seronegative. CDR3s include the opening cysteine and the closing phenylalanine or tryptophan. The D gene is left open where the match is weak. Some rows mark clone size as missing; the rest say once, few, many or name a class of expanded clone.

abundance	j_gene	v_gene	d_gene	CDR3aa	CDR3nt
NA	TRBJ1-3	TRBV28	NA	CASSLGGRGNTIYF	TGTGCCAGCAGTTTAGGAGGGCGAGGAAACACCATATATTTT
NA	TRBJ1-5	TRBV19	NA	CASSMASGPQHF	TGTGCCAGTAGTATGGCCTCTGGGCCCCAGCATTTT
NA	TRBJ2-2	TRBV9	TRBD1	CASSVGPGQERELFF	TGTGCCAGCAGCGTAGGGCCGGGACAGGAACGGGAGCTGTTTTTT
NA	TRBJ2-1	TRBV7-9	NA	CASSQISYNEQFF	TGTGCCAGCAGCCAGATTTCCTACAATGAGCAGTTCTTC
NA	TRBJ2-3	TRBV7-9	NA	CASSPTRGDTQYF	TGTGCCAGCAGCCCTACCCGGGGAGATACGCAGTATTTT
once	TRBJ1-2	TRBV7-9	NA	CASSLTSLQIYGYTF	TGTGCCAGCAGCTTAACTTCTCTACAGATCTATGGCTACACCTTC
NA	TRBJ2-5	TRBV5-4	TRBD2	CASSFVVAGDRETQYF	TGTGCCAGCAGCTTCGTGGTAGCGGGAGACCGGGAGACCCAGTACTTC
NA	TRBJ1-2	TRBV6-1	TRBD1	CASSETGSSAGYTF	TGTGCCAGCAGTGAGACAGGGTCGTCCGCTGGCTACACCTTC
NA	TRBJ1-3	TRBV18	NA	CASSPAQGPRSGNTIYF	TGTGCCAGCTCACCAGCACAGGGACCCCGATCTGGAAACACCATATATTTT
once	TRBJ1-2	TRBV18	NA	CASSPPGTPESGYTF	TGTGCCAGCTCACCTCCCGGGACACCCGAAAGTGGCTACACCTTC
NA	TRBJ2-7	TRBV27	TRBD2	CASSRGLARYEQYF	TGTGCCAGCAGTCGGGGACTAGCGAGATACGAGCAGTACTTC
once	TRBJ1-5	TRBV2	NA	CASSESGGIAPQHF	TGTGCCAGCAGTGAATCGGGGGGCATAGCGCCCCAGCATTTT
NA	TRBJ2-4	TRBV27	NA	CASSSTYRRRGVLIAKNIQYF	TGTGCCAGCAGTTCAACATATCGGAGGCGCGGGGTGCTTATAGCCAAAAACATTCAGTACTTC
NA	TRBJ2-3	TRBV18	NA	CASSPPSGGRTDTQYF	TGTGCCAGCTCACCACCCAGCGGCGGTCGCACAGATACGCAGTATTTT
NA	TRBJ1-1	TRBV7-9	TRBD1	CSSSLGTGNTEAFF	TGTTCCAGCAGCCTCGGGACAGGGAACACTGAAGCTTTCTTT
NA	TRBJ2-3	TRBV11-3	TRBD2	CASSLGQASGSEDTQYF	TGTGCCAGCAGCTTAGGGCAAGCCAGCGGGAGTGAAGATACGCAGTATTTT
NA	TRBJ2-7	TRBV7-2	TRBD2	CASSPYKGLNYEQYF	TGTGCCAGCAGCCCCTATAAGGGACTAAACTACGAGCAGTACTTC
NA	TRBJ2-7	TRBV15	NA	CATSRDRGGGEQYF	TGTGCCACCAGCAGAGATCGTGGGGGCGGCGAGCAGTACTTC
NA	TRBJ2-7	TRBV9	TRBD1	CASSRTGGKEQYF	TGTGCCAGCAGTAGGACAGGGGGTAAGGAGCAGTACTTC
NA	TRBJ1-2	TRBV28	NA	CASSLWAGSFGYTF	TGTGCCAGCAGTTTATGGGCAGGGTCGTTCGGCTACACCTTC
NA	TRBJ2-7	TRBV4-1	TRBD1	CASSQDNVKGAGSYEQYF	TGCGCCAGCAGCCAAGATAACGTAAAGGGGGCGGGCTCCTACGAGCAGTACTTC
NA	TRBJ1-1	TRBV28	TRBD1	CASRPPGQGAVTFF	TGTGCCAGCAGGCCCCCCGGACAGGGGGCCGTAACTTTCTTT
few	TRBJ2-7	TRBV18	TRBD1	CASSAGTGMFEQYF	TGTGCCAGCTCAGCCGGGACAGGTATGTTCGAGCAGTACTTC
NA	TRBJ1-1	TRBV9	NA	CASSVVGGEAFF	TGTGCCAGCAGCGTAGTGGGGGGTGAAGCTTTCTTT
few	TRBJ2-1	TRBV19	NA	CASRPTPGSSNNEQFF	TGTGCCAGTAGACCCACCCCCGGGTCCTCTAACAATGAGCAGTTCTTC
many	TRBJ1-5	TRBV6-1	NA	CASSDSYLSNQPQHF	TGTGCCAGCAGTGACAGTTACCTCAGCAATCAGCCCCAGCATTTT
NA	TRBJ2-7	TRBV14	TRBD2	CASSPRTSGEQYF	TGTGCCAGCAGCCCTAGGACTAGCGGTGAGCAGTACTTC
NA	TRBJ1-6	TRBV6-5	NA	CASSPTQGISPLHF	TGTGCCAGCAGCCCTACACAGGGTATCTCACCCCTCCACTTT
NA	TRBJ1-1	TRBV6-1	NA	CASSHGGGWAEAFF	TGTGCCAGCAGCCACGGGGGAGGTTGGGCTGAAGCTTTCTTT
NA	TRBJ2-7	TRBV6-1	NA	CASSEGSGVAYEQYF	TGTGCCAGCAGTGAAGGATCGGGAGTCGCCTACGAGCAGTACTTC
once	TRBJ2-2	TRBV4-1	TRBD1	CASSRSGQGTTGELFF	TGCGCCAGCAGCCGCTCGGGACAGGGGACCACCGGGGAGCTGTTTTTT
NA	TRBJ1-6	TRBV2	NA	CASSKGIPANSPLHF	TGTGCCAGCAGTAAGGGGATCCCCGCCAATTCACCCCTCCACTTT
few	TRBJ2-2	TRBV28	NA	CASSSGYRNTGELFF	TGTGCCAGCAGTTCAGGCTATCGTAACACCGGGGAGCTGTTTTTT
NA	TRBJ1-5	TRBV20-1	NA	CSAKSGQPQHF	TGCAGTGCTAAATCAGGTCAGCCCCAGCATTTT
NA	TRBJ2-5	TRBV2	NA	CATTVYGTIRETQYF	TGTGCCACGACCGTATACGGGACAATCAGAGAGACCCAGTACTTC
few	TRBJ1-2	TRBV6-1	NA	CASSIGLRGAYGYTF	TGTGCCAGCAGTATAGGCCTTCGAGGAGCCTATGGCTACACCTTC
NA	TRBJ2-6	TRBV18	NA	CASSLGRPLSGANVLTF	TGTGCCAGCTCACTTGGCCGCCCCCTCTCTGGGGCCAACGTCCTGACTTTC
NA	TRBJ1-5	TRBV2	NA	CASSELQGQSNQPQHF	TGTGCCAGCAGTGAATTGCAGGGGCAGTCCAATCAGCCCCAGCATTTT
NA	TRBJ2-7	TRBV4-1	NA	CASSQEKVGGRYEQYF	TGCGCCAGCAGCCAAGAGAAGGTAGGAGGGAGGTACGAGCAGTACTTC
once	TRBJ2-2	TRBV7-3	TRBD2	CASSPRGGGPAGELFF	TGTGCCAGCAGCCCTCGGGGGGGTGGACCAGCCGGGGAGCTGTTTTTT
few	TRBJ2-1	TRBV19	TRBD2	CASSILAGGGSYNEQFF	TGTGCCAGTAGTATACTAGCGGGGGGGGGCTCCTACAATGAGCAGTTCTTC
NA	TRBJ2-1	TRBV5-1	TRBD2	CASSTGTSRLQQFF	TGCGCCAGCAGTACCGGGACTAGTCGGTTACAGCAGTTCTTC
NA	TRBJ1-5	TRBV19	TRBD1	CASSITGTGVSQPQHF	TGTGCCAGTAGTATTACCGGGACAGGGGTGAGTCAGCCCCAGCATTTT
once	TRBJ1-5	TRBV19	TRBD1	CASSIGGTGGYQPQHF	TGTGCCAGTAGTATAGGGGGGACAGGGGGCTATCAGCCCCAGCATTTT
NA	TRBJ2-2	TRBV9	NA	CASSPSDGAANTGELFF	TGTGCCAGCAGCCCAAGCGACGGCGCAGCGAACACCGGGGAGCTGTTTTTT
few	TRBJ1-1	TRBV9	TRBD1	CASSGQGGGMNTEAFF	TGTGCCAGCAGCGGACAGGGCGGTGGCATGAACACTGAAGCTTTCTTT
few	TRBJ2-5	TRBV7-2	TRBD1	CASSSWTGLETQYF	TGTGCCAGCAGCTCCTGGACAGGGTTGGAGACCCAGTACTTC
NA	TRBJ2-3	TRBV6-5	NA	CASSYVVSSTDTQYF	TGTGCCAGCAGTTACGTCGTCAGTTCCACAGATACGCAGTATTTT
NA	TRBJ1-1	TRBV20-1	TRBD1	CRTGGRTEAFF	TGCAGGACAGGGGGTAGGACTGAAGCTTTCTTT
NA	TRBJ2-3	TRBV9	NA	CASSSSNTQYF	TGTGCCAGCAGCTCCTCTAATACGCAGTATTTT
once	TRBJ2-1	TRBV25-1	NA	CASSDAGRSNEQFF	TGTGCCAGCAGTGACGCCGGGAGATCCAATGAGCAGTTCTTC
NA	TRBJ2-7	TRBV5-4	TRBD2	CASSPRLAGDNEQYF	TGTGCCAGCAGCCCACGACTAGCGGGAGACAACGAGCAGTACTTC
once	TRBJ1-1	TRBV7-9	TRBD1	CSSSPYQTGKISEAFF	TGTTCCAGCAGCCCCTACCAGACAGGGAAAATATCTGAAGCTTTCTTT
few	TRBJ2-3	TRBV2	NA	CASSEVGADTQYF	TGTGCCAGCAGTGAAGTAGGGGCAGATACGCAGTATTTT
NA	TRBJ1-1	TRBV18	NA	CAFREGGNTEAFF	TGTGCCTTTAGGGAGGGGGGAAACACTGAAGCTTTCTTT
once	TRBJ2-5	TRBV11-3	NA	CASSTRHLGTQYF	TGTGCCAGCAGCACCCGCCACCTAGGGACCCAGTACTTC